The 3 T cell receptor beta chains reported below all come from one sample, sequenced in a study of T cell changes during pregnancy in multiple sclerosis. Sequenced by immunoSEQ multiplex PCR; TCRdb stores in-frame clones only, minus some. Here the sample spans 70,000 to 95,000 clones, 70% to 90% being singletons. The sample was peripheral blood, taken before pregnancy. Receptors originate from a female donor with multiple sclerosis, enrolled in a pregnancy study.

V gene TRBV6-5 combines with J gene TRBJ1-1; D possibly corresponds to TRBD1 (5 bases). The germline V gene encodes CDR1 MNHEY and CDR2 SVGAGI. This CDR3 is built from 14 residues. The V gene lost 10 bases and the J gene lost 4 bases, with 19 bases spanning the gap. CDR3 sequence reads: CATRRVGGSTEAFF. Written as DNA, the CDR3 is TGTGCCACCCGACGGGTTGGGGGGTCCACTGAAGCTTTCTTT.

This clone occurred a few times. The chain carries TRBV18 and TRBJ1-4; a possible D gene is TRBD1 (6 bases). With 4 bases removed from V and 7 bases from J, the gap between germline ends came to 7 bases. CDR1 and CDR2 from the germline V gene are KGHSH and LQKENI. This CDR3 is 12 amino acids long. DNA for the CDR3: TGTGCCAGCTCACTACAGGGTGAAAAACTGTTTTTT. The encoded protein is CASSLQGEKLFF.

This sequence joins TRBV18 and TRBJ2-3, with 7 bases lining up with TRBD2. CDR1 is KGHSH and CDR2 is LQKENI in the germline V gene. The length of the CDR3 is 15 residues. J gave up 0 bases and V 0 bases, and 0 bases lay outside the gene matches. CDR3 loop: CASSPPGGSTDTQYF. Here the CDR3 DNA reads TGTGCCAGCTCACCACCCGGGGGGAGCACAGATACGCAGTATTTT.